A single sample gave rise to the 7 T cell receptor beta chains below, sequenced in a study of blood T cell repertoires in COVID-19. The repertoire was sequenced with immunoSEQ multiplex PCR; TCRdb's copy has only in-frame clones and lacks some. This table holds around 280,000 clones, roughly nine tenths found once. Sequences were obtained from peripheral blood. The source of these receptors is a woman between 25 and 40 years old with COVID-19, enrolled during active disease.

As for this clone: The sample has other DNA sequences that encode this CDR3 too. The chain is built from TRBV6-6 and TRBJ1-2; D not certain. Trimming removed 2 bases from V and 1 base from J, with 5 bases in between. This CDR3 is 13 amino acids long. CDR1 MNHNY and CDR2 SVGAGI come from the germline V gene (reference sequence). The CDR3 DNA sequence: TGTGCCAGCAGTTACGGAGGTAACTATGGCTACACCTTC. It codes for CASSYGGNYGYTF.

The rearrangement links TRBV4-1 to TRBJ1-1; D possibly corresponds to TRBD1 (5 bases). This CDR3 spans 16 amino acids. V lost 0 bases to trimming and J lost 6 bases, with 17 bases between them. Germline CDR1 MGHRA, CDR2 YSYEKL. CDR3 sequence (DNA): TGCGCCAGCAGCCAAGAGTGGGGCGGTGGGCACGCTGAAGCTTTCTTT. Translated, it gives CASSQEWGGGHAEAFF.

This chain joins TRBV12-5 and TRBJ2-1; TRBD1 agrees at 8 bases. With 6 bases clipped from V and 10 bases from J, the junction kept 5 bases outside the gene matches. CDR3 length: 12 amino acids. Looked up from germline, CDR1 is LGHNT and CDR2 is FRNRAP. The DNA of the CDR3 is TGTGCTAGTGGCCCAGGGGGCTTGGAGCAGTTCTTC. Protein product: CASGPGGLEQFF.

The chain recombines TRBV6-5 with TRBJ2-7; 9 positions match TRBD1. Germline lookup yields CDR1 MNHEY and CDR2 SVGAGI. The CDR3 has 14 amino acids. V gave up 10 bases and J gave up 3 bases; unmatched junction bases: 10. The CDR3 DNA sequence: TGTGCCACCGGGACTGAGGACAGGGGCTACGAGCAGTACTTC. Translation: CATGTEDRGYEQYF.

The chain combines TRBV30 with TRBJ2-2; unclear D gene. The CDR3 contains 11 residues. The germline gives CDR1 GTSNPN, CDR2 SVGIG (reference sequence). In nucleotides, the CDR3 is TGTGCGTGGGGTATCACCGGGGAGCTGTTTTTT. This encodes CAWGITGELFF.

The rearrangement links TRBV7-8 to TRBJ2-1, with 14 bases lining up with TRBD2. In germline, CDR1 is SGHVS, CDR2 FQNEAQ. The CDR3 length is 16 residues. The J segment lost 5 bases and the V segment lost 5 bases, leaving 5 bases of the junction unmatched. Written as DNA, the CDR3 is TGTGCCAGCAGCCATTTGGGACTAGCGGGGGACAATGAGCAGTTCTTC. Amino acid sequence: CASSHLGLAGDNEQFF.

V gene TRBV5-1 combines with J gene TRBJ2-1, with D tentatively TRBD2 (6 bases). CDR1 is SGHRS, CDR2 YFSETQ, per germline. Trimming pared 4 bases from V and 1 base from J, leaving 6 bases between. This CDR3 region has 13 residues. The CDR3 region is CASSGTSYNEQFF. DNA for the CDR3: TGCGCCAGCAGCGGGACTTCCTACAATGAGCAGTTCTTC.